These 2 T cell receptor beta chains were sequenced from one sample in a study of blood T cells in healthy people across ages. For the second PCR, which ran for roughly 6 to 12 cycles, a sample-barcoded 5' primer and a J-beta primer mix were used. One entry per CDR3 protein, called by TCRdb with MiXCR from the 5' RACE reads. The table lists fewer than 700,000 distinct CDR3 sequences, 45% to 55% of them singletons, with around 25% in the top ten. The sample was blood. Receptors were obtained from a man aged 80 or over in good health.

This clonotype was counted only a few times. This CDR3 reads CSARVGTANEKLFF. The CDR3 bases are TGCAGTGCTAGAGTAGGGACAGCGAATGAAAAACTGTTTTTT. The chain employs TRBV20-1 and TRBJ1-4, with 7 bases matching TRBD1. Losses at the gene ends were 1 base for V and 5 bases for J; bases not matched to a gene: 4. Germline V CDR1 and CDR2: DFQATT, SNEGSKA (reference sequence). CDR3 length: 14 amino acids.

There are many counts of this clonotype. The gene calls are TRBV6-5 and TRBJ2-2; perhaps TRBD1 as D (5 bases). Trimming cost V 6 bases and J 6 bases, with 11 bases left between them. CDR3 length equals 13 residues. Germline CDR1 MNHEY, CDR2 SVGAGI. CDR3 DNA sequence: TGTGCCAGCAGGAGCAGACAGCCCGGGGAGCTGTTTTTT. Its translation is CASRSRQPGELFF.